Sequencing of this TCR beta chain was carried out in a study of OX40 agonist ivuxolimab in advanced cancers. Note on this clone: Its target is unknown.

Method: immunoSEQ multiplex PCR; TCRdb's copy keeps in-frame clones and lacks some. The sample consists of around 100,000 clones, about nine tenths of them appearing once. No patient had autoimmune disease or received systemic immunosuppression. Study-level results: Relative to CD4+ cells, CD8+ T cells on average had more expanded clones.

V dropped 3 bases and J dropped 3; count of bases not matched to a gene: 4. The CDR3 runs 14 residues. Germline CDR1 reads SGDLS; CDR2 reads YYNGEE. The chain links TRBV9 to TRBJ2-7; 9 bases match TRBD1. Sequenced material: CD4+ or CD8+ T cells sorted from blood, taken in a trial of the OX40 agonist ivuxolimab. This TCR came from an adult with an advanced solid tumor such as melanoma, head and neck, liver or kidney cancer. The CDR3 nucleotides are TGTGCCAGCAGCGCCGGACAGGGGATCTACGAGCAGTACTTC. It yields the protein CASSAGQGIYEQYF.